This T cell receptor (beta chain) came from a study of CD4 T cells in relation to SARS-CoV-2 and coronaviruses. Overall study: After about nine days of antigen culture, PBMC TCR beta CDR3s were sequenced. Convalescent patients had median age around 42 years, range 21 to 72. Study observations and caveats: Each donor contributed either pre-pandemic or post-infection samples, not both.

The repertoire was sequenced with immunoSEQ multiplex PCR; TCRdb's copy has only in-frame clones and lacks some. The sample includes 35,000 or so clones, 75% to 85% of them seen just once. Turning to this clone: Its antigen is undetermined.

V lost 1 base and J lost 5, with 23 bases in between. The CDR3 is 18 residues long. Sample: memory CD4+ T cells from PBMCs, cultured in vitro. The sequence was collected from an adult with COVID-19. This rearrangement joins TRBV23-1 to TRBJ1-1; tentatively, D is TRBD1 (5 bases). TRBV23-1 is treated as an ORF (open reading frame) with a function not yet certain. The CDR3 spells CASSQCHCTDTLGTEAFF. The CDR3 DNA reads TGCGCCAGCAGTCAATGCCATTGTACGGACACCCTGGGAACTGAAGCTTTCTTT.